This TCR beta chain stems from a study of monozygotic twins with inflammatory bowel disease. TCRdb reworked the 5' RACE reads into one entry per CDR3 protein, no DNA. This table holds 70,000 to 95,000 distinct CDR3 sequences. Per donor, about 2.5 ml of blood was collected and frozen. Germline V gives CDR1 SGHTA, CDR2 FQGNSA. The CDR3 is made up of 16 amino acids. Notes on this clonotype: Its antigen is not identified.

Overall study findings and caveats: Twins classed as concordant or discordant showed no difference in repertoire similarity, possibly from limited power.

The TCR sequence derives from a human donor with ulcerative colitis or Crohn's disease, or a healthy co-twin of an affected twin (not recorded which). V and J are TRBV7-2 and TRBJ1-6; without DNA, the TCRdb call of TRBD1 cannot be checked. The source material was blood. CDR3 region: CASSPLGVEGNSPLHF.